The clone carrying this T cell receptor beta chain has a count of ten or more. Its antigen is not identified. The cDNA was synthesized by means of template-switch 5'RACE, which was carried out with 10-nucleotide random UMIs. MiXCR, run by TCRdb on the 5' RACE reads, gives a single entry per CDR3 protein. The table lists tens of thousands of distinct CDR3 sequences, almost 7.5% of them singletons, with 4.4% in the top ten. This sample was included in a study of neurological immune-mediated disorders. Trimming removed 6 bases at V and 0 bases at J, with 12 bases between. Per the germline V gene, CDR1 is DFQATT and CDR2 is SNEGSKA (reference sequence). The CDR3 is made up of 14 amino acids. Study-level points and caveats: Subjects shared no identical expanded-clone CDR3 amino acid sequences, suggesting private TCR-beta repertoires in all groups.

In Maryland, USA, blood bank volunteers were the healthy controls. The sequence came from a woman in her thirties or forties in good health. Sequenced: PBMCs. The rearrangement joins TRBV20-1 to TRBJ1-5; no clear D. CDR3 loop: CSALAFNSNQPQHF. CDR3 coding DNA: TGCAGTGCCTTAGCCTTTAATAGCAATCAGCCCCAGCATTTT.